Each of the 27 T cell receptor beta chains below was sequenced from the same sample in a study of T-cell reconstitution after alpha-beta-depleted transplantation in children. Using unique molecular identifiers, the investigators prepared the TCRbeta library. TCRdb re-called the PCR reads with MiXCR, one entry per CDR3 protein. The sample has about 980,000 distinct CDR3 sequences; roughly 29% are singletons. Sample: PBMCs, mostly from graft donor cells, taken 360 days after TCRalphabeta/CD19-depleted stem cell transplant. The source of these receptors is a boy under two years old who had a stem cell transplant for SCID, so the T cells may come from the graft donor.

This clonotype was found a few times. The CDR3 loop reads CASTRLIGTEAFF. The CDR3 DNA sequence: TGTGCCAGCACCCGACTAATAGGCACTGAAGCTTTCTTT. The V and J genes are TRBV12-3 or TRBV12-4 and TRBJ1-1; D gene uncertain. The CDR3 is 13 amino acids. V was trimmed by 7 bases and J by 4 bases, leaving 13 bases between them.

The chain couples TRBV20-1 to TRBJ1-1; D gene uncertain. Per germline, CDR1 DFQATT and CDR2 SNEGSKA (reference sequence). The CDR3 loop spans 15 amino acids. Trimming shortened V by 2 bases and J by 1 base, and 14 bases separated the two germline ends. As DNA, the CDR3 is TGCAGTGCTAGAACCCTTTTCTTTGGGAACACTGAAGCTTTCTTT. Encoded protein: CSARTLFFGNTEAFF.

This rearrangement joins TRBV15 to TRBJ2-5; perhaps D is TRBD1 or TRBD2 (5 bases each). CDR3 length: 15 residues. V was shortened by 2 bases and J by 5 bases, with 15 bases between the two germline ends. Germline CDR1 and CDR2: LNHNV and YYDKDF (reference sequence). The CDR3 DNA reads as TGTGCCACCAGCAGATGGGCCTACGAGGGGGAGACCCAGTACTTC. This encodes CATSRWAYEGETQYF.

V is TRBV3-1 and J is TRBJ2-7; weak D call: TRBD2 (6 bases). The CDR3 has 17 residues. The germline V and J ends were trimmed by 3 bases and 0 bases, with 18 bases remaining between them. Germline-derived CDR1 and CDR2 are LGHDT and YNNKEL (reference sequence). CDR3 DNA: TGTGCCAGCAGCCACACCAAGGGAGGACCTCACTCCTACGAGCAGTACTTC. It specifies CASSHTKGGPHSYEQYF.

This clonotype was seen more than once but under ten times. V and J are TRBV28 and TRBJ2-1; 7 nucleotides align to TRBD1. The length of the CDR3 is 14 residues. Germline V gene sequence: CDR1 MDHEN, CDR2 SYDVKM. Unmatched junction bases numbered 6, after V lost 7 bases and J lost 3 bases. The DNA for the CDR3 is TGTGCCAGCATTGGACAGGACCACTACAATGAGCAGTTCTTC. As protein: CASIGQDHYNEQFF.

This clonotype was seen only once. V and J are TRBV20-1 and TRBJ1-1; a weak D match, TRBD1 (6 bases). This CDR3 comprises 21 residues. The V gene's germline CDR1 is DFQATT and CDR2 SNEGSKA (reference sequence). Trimming pared 6 bases from V and 6 bases from J, leaving 41 bases between. DNA for the CDR3: TGCAGTGCGGAGGACCTAAAAGTGGGCCAGGGGAGGCTTTCCTCCGAAGCTGAAGCTTTCTTT. Its protein is CSAEDLKVGQGRLSSEAEAFF.

The chain links TRBV6-1 to TRBJ2-1, with D unresolved. V dropped 6 bases and J dropped 9 bases, with 15 bases sitting between them. The CDR3 loop spans 13 amino acids. Germline V gene sequence: CDR1 MNHNS, CDR2 SASEGT. The CDR3 bases are TGTGCCAGCAGCCCCTTACTTAGGGTTGAGCAGTTCTTC. Translated, it gives CASSPLLRVEQFF.

This clonotype was counted a few times. This chain connects TRBV28 to TRBJ2-1; D remains ambiguous. The CDR3 contains 15 residues. Trimming removed 4 bases from V and 8 bases from J, with 18 bases in between. Germline CDR1 reads MDHEN; CDR2 reads SYDVKM. In nucleotides, the CDR3 is TGTGCCAGCAGTTCCTTCCGTTCCGTCAGCTATGAGCAGTTCTTC. Residues: CASSSFRSVSYEQFF.

This rearrangement joins TRBV7-3 to TRBJ2-5; D may be TRBD2 (6 bases). CDR1 SGHTA and CDR2 FQGTGA come from the germline V gene. The ends were cut back, 0 bases at V and 9 bases at J, with 11 bases in the middle. This CDR3 has 13 amino acids. CDR3 in amino acids: CASSLTAEGAQYF. Written as DNA, the CDR3 is TGTGCCAGCAGCTTAACCGCGGAGGGAGCCCAGTACTTC.

This chain joins TRBV6-1 and TRBJ2-3, with 13 bases lining up with TRBD2. Germline CDR1 reads MNHNS; CDR2 reads SASEGT. The CDR3 runs 17 residues. Germline trimming cut 6 bases from V and 4 bases from J; bases unmatched to any gene: 10. CDR3 DNA sequence: TGTGCCAGCAGCCGACGACTAGCGGGGGGAATCGCAGATACGCAGTATTTT. As protein: CASSRRLAGGIADTQYF.

The V call is TRBV24-1, the J call TRBJ2-5; possible D gene TRBD2, 6 bases. Germline V CDR1 and CDR2: KGHDR, SFDVKD. V lost 4 bases, J lost 3 bases, and 14 bases lay in between. CDR3 length equals 15 residues. As DNA, the CDR3 is TGTGCCACCAGTGAGGGCGGGGCTACAAAAGAGACCCAGTACTTC. Translating gives CATSEGGATKETQYF.

The chain links TRBV12-3 or TRBV12-4 to TRBJ1-5, with D unclear. This CDR3 is built from 14 residues. V was trimmed by 2 bases and J by 6 bases, leaving 11 bases between them. The CDR3 DNA reads as TGTGCCAGCAGTTTAAGTCGAGTACTTCAGCCCCAGCATTTT. Its protein product is CASSLSRVLQPQHF.

CDR3 sequence: CASSLHDTSYEQYF. The CDR3, as DNA: TGTGCCAGCAGTTTACACGACACTTCCTACGAGCAGTACTTC. The V and J genes are TRBV12-3 or TRBV12-4 and TRBJ2-7; no definite D call. The V end lost 2 bases, the J end lost 1 base, and 9 bases lay between the germline ends. The CDR3 length is 14 residues.

The V and J genes are TRBV12-3 or TRBV12-4 and TRBJ2-1; 8 bases agree with TRBD1. The CDR3 sequence is 14 residues long. V shed 6 bases and J 2 bases; nucleotides not matched to a gene: 3. CDR3 in amino acids: CASRTGATYNEQFF. The CDR3 region has the DNA TGTGCCAGCAGGACAGGGGCCACCTACAATGAGCAGTTCTTC.

In its sample, this clonotype was seen a few times. CDR3 region: CSVCPSYNEQFF. The CDR3 DNA follows: TGCAGCGTCTGTCCTTCCTACAATGAGCAGTTCTTC. V usage is TRBV29-1 and J usage is TRBJ2-1; D is unresolved. V lost 6 bases to trimming and J lost 1 base, with 7 bases between them. Germline V lookup: CDR1 SQVTM, CDR2 ANQGSEA. The CDR3 length is 12 residues.

There are many counts of this clonotype. The chain uses TRBV6-1 and TRBJ1-2, with D perhaps matching TRBD1 (6 bases). Germline V CDR1 and CDR2: MNHNS, SASEGT. V dropped 6 bases and J dropped 8 bases, with 16 bases sitting between them. CDR3 length: 13 amino acids. Here the CDR3 reads CASSGGTLRGYTF. In nucleotides, the CDR3 is TGTGCCAGCAGCGGCGGGACATTACGGGGCTACACCTTC.

V gene TRBV12-3 or TRBV12-4 combines with J gene TRBJ1-2, with 12 bases lining up with TRBD1. The CDR3 has 17 residues. The V gene end was trimmed by 0 bases and the J gene end by 8 bases; junction bases not matched to a gene: 10. Here the CDR3 reads CASSLAGTGGTQRGYTF. The CDR3 DNA is TGTGCCAGCAGTTTAGCTGGGACAGGGGGCACTCAAAGAGGCTACACCTTC.

The V gene is TRBV6-5, the J gene TRBJ1-2; TRBD1 is a possible D gene (5 bases). Trimming removed 2 bases from V and 4 bases from J, with 11 bases in between. Germline V gene data show CDR1 as MNHEY and CDR2 as SVGAGI. The CDR3 spans 14 residues. CDR3 in amino acids: CASSYGTVSYGYTF. CDR3 nucleotide sequence: TGTGCCAGCAGTTACGGGACCGTCTCCTATGGCTACACCTTC.

The chain is built from TRBV20-1 and TRBJ2-2, with TRBD2 as a possible D gene (5 bases). The CDR3 runs 15 residues. Per the germline V gene, CDR1 is DFQATT and CDR2 is SNEGSKA (reference sequence). The V and J ends lost 2 bases and 1 base respectively, with 11 bases between them. The CDR3 bases are TGCAGTGCTAGATCCGCGGGTAGGAACACCGGGGAGCTGTTTTTT. It specifies CSARSAGRNTGELFF.

The chain employs TRBV7-2 and TRBJ2-1; either TRBD1 or TRBD2 may fit D (6 bases each). The ends were cut back, 1 base at V and 9 bases at J, with 16 bases in the middle. The germline V gene encodes CDR1 SGHTA and CDR2 FQGNSA. There are 15 residues in the CDR3. Written as DNA, the CDR3 is TGTGCCAGCAGCTTAGAGGGGACACGGGGGAGTGAGCAGTTCTTC. Translation gives CASSLEGTRGSEQFF.

This clonotype was counted between two and nine times. Written as DNA, the CDR3 is TGTGCCAGCAGCCCGGACAGAGACAATGAGCAGTTCTTC. It yields the protein CASSPDRDNEQFF. This chain uses TRBV11-2 with TRBJ2-1; D might be TRBD1 (6 bases). The CDR3 spans 13 residues. Trimming cost V 5 bases and J 5 bases, with 10 bases left between them. The germline V gene has CDR1 SGHAT and CDR2 FQNNGV.

The genes are TRBV30 and TRBJ1-6; TRBD1 matches at 8 bases. This CDR3 region has 15 residues. Per the germline V gene, CDR1 is GTSNPN and CDR2 is SVGIG (reference sequence). J was trimmed by 9 bases and V by 1 base; bases with no gene match: 8. The CDR3 bases are TGTGCCTGGAGTGAGTACAGGGGGGGTCTTTCACCCCTCCACTTT. It codes for CAWSEYRGGLSPLHF.

The chain is built from TRBV11-2 and TRBJ2-6; D is undetermined. The CDR3 covers 15 residues. V was clipped by 5 bases and J by 3 bases, with 11 bases between them. Germline CDR1 and CDR2: SGHAT and FQNNGV. The CDR3 reads CASSPVFGGANVLTF. CDR3 nucleotide sequence: TGTGCCAGCAGCCCAGTTTTCGGTGGGGCCAACGTCCTGACTTTC.

This clonotype was counted only a few times. The rearrangement joins TRBV20-1 to TRBJ2-5, with D possibly matching TRBD2 (6 bases). This CDR3 comprises 15 residues. Germline V gives CDR1 DFQATT, CDR2 SNEGSKA (reference sequence). Between the trimmed V and J ends, which lost 3 bases and 2 bases, there was a span of 16 bases. CDR3 sequence: CSASASPGDQETQYF. The DNA for the CDR3 is TGCAGTGCTAGCGCGTCACCGGGGGATCAAGAGACCCAGTACTTC.

DNA for the CDR3: TGTGCCAGCAGCTTAGCCCCTACTAGCGGGGGGTCGGTCGCCCAGTACTTC. It encodes CASSLAPTSGGSVAQYF. The chain uses TRBV7-9 and TRBJ2-5; TRBD2 matches 12 bases. CDR3 length: 17 amino acids. With 0 bases clipped from V and 9 bases from J, the junction kept 11 bases outside the gene matches. Germline-derived CDR1 and CDR2 are SEHNR and FQNEAQ (reference sequence).

This chain links TRBV4-1 with TRBJ1-1; no reliable D call. This CDR3 contains 13 residues. Trimming removed 4 bases at V and 1 base at J, with 7 bases between. Germline values: CDR1 MGHRA, CDR2 YSYEKL. The CDR3 coding sequence is TGCGCCAGCAGCCCCAGGAGGAACACTGAAGCTTTCTTT. This gives the protein CASSPRRNTEAFF.

This chain connects TRBV5-1 to TRBJ2-7, with 8 bases identical to TRBD1. V shed 1 base, J shed 7 bases, and the junction held 10 bases outside the gene matches. The length of the CDR3 is 15 residues. Germline values: CDR1 SGHRS, CDR2 YFSETQ. The CDR3 region has the DNA TGCGCCAGCAGCTTGCCGGGACAGGCACGATTGGAGCAGTACTTC. It specifies CASSLPGQARLEQYF.